The T cell receptor (beta chain) described here comes from a study of blood T cell repertoires in COVID-19. Background on the study: The samples span acute and convalescent COVID-19 from the United States, Italy and Spain. T cells, B-cell-depleted T cells, or PBMCs supplied cDNA or gDNA.

The germline V and J ends were trimmed by 4 bases and 3 bases, with 16 bases remaining between them. The CDR3 has 15 residues. Per germline, CDR1 SGHRS and CDR2 YFSETQ. Per the original methods: Reference gene primer amplification yielded estimated nucleated cell counts. Assay: immunoSEQ multiplex PCR; the TCRdb copy retains only in-frame clones and omits some. V, J and clone size derive from that table, while D and trimming were established from the DNA sequence. The data show about 210,000 clones, with roughly 84% seen just once and approximately 10% held by the top ten. V and J are TRBV5-1 and TRBJ2-5; the D gene is possibly TRBD1 (6 bases). Sequencing used peripheral blood. This TCR came from a man aged 50 or older with active or convalescent COVID-19. This CDR3 reads CASSTLTGIEETQYF. In DNA, the CDR3 is TGCGCCAGCAGCACCCTTACAGGGATCGAAGAGACCCAGTACTTC. Full variable domain (remainder filled in from reference TRBV5-1 and TRBJ2-5): KAGVTQTPRYLIKTRGQQVTLSCSPISGHRSVSWYQQTPGQGLQFLFEYFSETQRNKGNFPGRFSGRQFSNSRSEMNVSTLELGDSALYLCASSTLTGIEETQYFGPGTRLLVL.